One and the same sample provided the 25 T cell receptor beta chains below, sequenced in a study of vaccination effects on CD4 cells after COVID-19. TCRdb's table, derived via immunoSEQ multiplex PCR, lists solely in-frame clones and lacks some. This sample has 40,000 to 45,000 clones; roughly 70% occur once, and the top ten carry 26%. These receptors have no identified antigens. Using viral peptide pools, the ViraFEST assay grew out antigen-specific CD4+ T cells prior to sequencing. Subsequent to roughly 9 days of culture, CD4+ T cells were isolated. In the vaccine recipients, nucleocapsid antibodies were negative and there was no prior SARS-CoV-2 infection. The sample here was CD4+ T cells from PBMCs cultured with HCoV-OC43 spike peptides, taken before COVID-19 vaccination. As for subset: HCoV-OC43 spike overlapping peptide pool stimulation. Source of these receptors: a human donor who received a COVID-19 vaccine.

CDR3 sequence (DNA): TGCAGCGTAGACCGTTCACCAAACACTGAAGCTTTCTTT. Its protein product is CSVDRSPNTEAFF. The genes are TRBV29-1 and TRBJ1-1; D gene unclear. CDR1 and CDR2 (germline): SQVTM, ANQGSEA. The CDR3 extends over 13 amino acids. The V and J ends lost 6 bases and 2 bases respectively, with 13 bases between them. The variable domain in full, completed from reference TRBV29-1 and TRBJ1-1, reads SAVISQKPSRDICQRGTSLTIQCQVDSQVTMMFWYRQQPGQSLTLIATANQGSEATYESGFVIDKFPISRPNLTFSTLTVSNMSPEDSSIYLCSVDRSPNTEAFFGQGTRLTVV.

This rearrangement joins TRBV18 to TRBJ2-6; 8 bases are a match to TRBD1. V dropped 2 bases and J dropped 2; count of bases not matched to a gene: 8. Per germline, CDR1 KGHSH and CDR2 LQKENI. The CDR3 consists of 18 residues. The CDR3 region is CASSPSVGTGPGANVLTF. The CDR3 coding sequence is TGTGCCAGCTCACCAAGTGTCGGGACAGGACCTGGGGCCAACGTCCTGACTTTC. Looking up the rest from reference TRBV18 and TRBJ2-6 gives the full variable domain: NAGVMQNPRHLVRRRGQEARLRCSPMKGHSHVYWYRQLPEEGLKFMVYLQKENIIDESGMPKERFSAEFPKEGPSILRIQQVVRGDSAAYFCASSPSVGTGPGANVLTFGAGSRLTVL.

The chain employs TRBV6-6 and TRBJ2-2; 8 nucleotides agree with TRBD1. This CDR3 comprises 16 residues. With V trimmed by 5 bases and J by 4 bases, 9 bases remained unmatched. CDR1 and CDR2 from the germline V gene are MNHNY and SVGAGI (reference sequence). The CDR3 reads CASSRNRGSVTGELFF. In DNA form, the CDR3 reads TGTGCCAGCAGTCGAAACAGGGGGTCAGTCACCGGGGAGCTGTTTTTT.

J is TRBJ1-2 and V is TRBV7-8, with D perhaps TRBD1 (5 bases). The CDR3 is made up of 14 amino acids. V gave up 1 base and J gave up 3 bases, with 9 bases separating them. From germline, CDR1 is SGHVS and CDR2 FQNEAQ. The CDR3 spells CASSLEQAYYGYTF. For the CDR3, the DNA is TGTGCCAGCAGCTTAGAACAGGCATACTATGGCTACACCTTC. The entire variable domain, with the rest obtained from reference TRBV7-8 and TRBJ1-2, is as follows: GAGVSQSPRYKVAKRGQDVALRCDPISGHVSLFWYQQALGQGPEFLTYFQNEAQLDKSGLPSDRFFAERPEGSVSTLKIQRTQQEDSAVYLCASSLEQAYYGYTFGSGTRLTVV.

The CDR3, as DNA: TGTGCCAGCAGCTTAAACTCCTACGAGCAGTACTTC. Translating gives CASSLNSYEQYF. The chain uses TRBV5-6 and TRBJ2-7; D uncertain. Germline V lookup: CDR1 SGHDT, CDR2 YYEEEE. Trimming cost V 2 bases and J 0 bases, with 3 bases left between them. The CDR3 contains 12 residues.

This clone has more than one count but fewer than ten. This chain links TRBV7-3 with TRBJ1-1; TRBD1 matches 7 bases. This CDR3 is 14 amino acids long. Looked up from germline, CDR1 is SGHTA and CDR2 is FQGTGA. Trimming cost V 5 bases and J 2 bases; bases outside gene matches: 5. The CDR3, as DNA: TGTGCCAGCAGCCGAGGGGGCCCTAACACTGAAGCTTTCTTT. Translating gives CASSRGGPNTEAFF.

The V call is TRBV19, the J call TRBJ1-1; TRBD1 matches at 7 bases. Germline CDR1 reads LNHDA; CDR2 reads SQIVND (reference sequence). J was trimmed by 4 bases and V by 6 bases; bases with no gene match: 2. The CDR3 is 12 residues long. CDR3 protein: CASSGQVTEAFF. CDR3 coding DNA: TGTGCCAGTAGCGGACAGGTCACTGAAGCTTTCTTT.

The rearrangement links TRBV3-1 (or the pseudogene TRBV3-2) to TRBJ1-5; D unresolved. The CDR3 totals 14 residues. Germline V gene sequence: CDR1 LGHDT, CDR2 YNNKEL (reference sequence). The ends were cut back, 1 base at V and 4 bases at J, with 8 bases in the middle. The CDR3 DNA reads as TGTGCCAGCAGCCAAGGTGGGGAAAATCAGCCCCAGCATTTT. This encodes CASSQGGENQPQHF.

The genes are TRBV30 and TRBJ1-5, with D maybe TRBD1 (5 bases). Deletions cut 2 bases from V and 3 bases from J, with 8 bases between. CDR1 is GTSNPN, CDR2 SVGIG, per germline (reference sequence). CDR3 size: 13 residues. CDR3 sequence: CAWSSGDNQPQHF. DNA of the CDR3: TGTGCCTGGAGTTCGGGGGACAATCAGCCCCAGCATTTT. Drawing the rest from reference TRBV30 and TRBJ1-5, the complete variable domain is SQTIHQWPATLVQPVGSPLSLECTVEGTSNPNLYWYRQAAGRGLQLLFYSVGIGQISSEVPQNLSASRPQDRQFILSSKKLLLSDSGFYLCAWSSGDNQPQHFGDGTRLSIL.

This chain joins TRBV18 and TRBJ1-2; weak D call: TRBD1 (5 bases). The CDR3 loop spans 14 amino acids. Deletions cut 3 bases from V and 3 bases from J, with 11 bases between. CDR1 is KGHSH and CDR2 is LQKENI in the germline V gene. As DNA, the CDR3 is TGTGCCAGCTCACCCGAGTCCAGGGACTATGGCTACACCTTC. Translation: CASSPESRDYGYTF. Looking up the rest from reference TRBV18 and TRBJ1-2 gives the full variable domain: NAGVMQNPRHLVRRRGQEARLRCSPMKGHSHVYWYRQLPEEGLKFMVYLQKENIIDESGMPKERFSAEFPKEGPSILRIQQVVRGDSAAYFCASSPESRDYGYTFGSGTRLTVV.

This chain links TRBV28 with TRBJ1-2; D not resolved. CDR3 length: 12 residues. V was clipped by 5 bases and J by 1 base, with 5 bases between them. Germline assignment: CDR1 MDHEN and CDR2 SYDVKM. The CDR3 region has the DNA TGTGCCAGCAGTCTGTTTAACTATGGCTACACCTTC. This sequence encodes CASSLFNYGYTF.

This clone has a handful of counts. The chain uses TRBV30 and TRBJ2-2, with D possibly being TRBD1 (5 bases). This CDR3 is 11 amino acids long. Germline V gene lookup returns CDR1 GTSNPN and CDR2 SVGIG (reference sequence). The V end lost 3 bases, the J end lost 6 bases, and 5 bases lay between the germline ends. CDR3 bases: TGTGCCTGGAGGGGGCCCGGGGAGCTGTTTTTT. Protein: CAWRGPGELFF.

The rearrangement links TRBV30 to TRBJ2-5, with D possibly being TRBD1 (5 bases). Per the germline V gene, CDR1 is GTSNPN and CDR2 is SVGIG (reference sequence). This CDR3 is 12 amino acids long. V shed 5 bases and J shed 2 bases, with 9 bases lying between them. CDR3 in DNA: TGTGCCTGGGGTAGGGGTCAAGAGACCCAGTACTTC. This encodes CAWGRGQETQYF.

The chain recombines TRBV28 with TRBJ2-1; D possibly corresponds to TRBD2 (6 bases). The CDR3 consists of 13 residues. V shed 2 bases and J shed 8 bases, with 10 bases lying between them. CDR1 is MDHEN and CDR2 is SYDVKM in the germline V gene. CDR3 DNA sequence: TGTGCCAGCAGTTTAGGGACTCTCTATGAGCAGTTCTTC. This translates into CASSLGTLYEQFF.

The chain links TRBV6-4 to TRBJ1-1; D is undetermined. The V and J ends lost 5 bases and 5 bases respectively, with 18 bases between them. Looked up from germline, CDR1 is MRHNA and CDR2 is SNTAGT. The CDR3 runs to 15 residues. Here the CDR3 DNA reads TGTGCCAGCAGTTCTACCTCCGGGGTGAGGACTGAAGCTTTCTTT. Its protein product is CASSSTSGVRTEAFF.

V is TRBV7-9 and J is TRBJ2-7; TRBD2 matches 7 bases. Per the germline V gene, CDR1 is SEHNR and CDR2 is FQNEAQ (reference sequence). The CDR3 contains 14 residues. The junction had 7 bases not matched to a gene; V was cut back by 3 bases and J by 5 bases. CDR3 sequence (DNA): TGTGCCAGCAGCTTGGGCGGGAGTCGGAACGAGCAGTACTTC. Encoded protein: CASSLGGSRNEQYF.

V gene TRBV12-3 or TRBV12-4 combines with J gene TRBJ1-1, with no clear D. V lost 8 bases to trimming and J lost 1 base, with 11 bases between them. The CDR3 spans 13 residues. CDR3 region: CASGKAANTEAFF. The CDR3 region has the DNA TGTGCCAGCGGAAAAGCGGCGAACACTGAAGCTTTCTTT.

V is TRBV19 and J is TRBJ1-3; tentative D call: TRBD1 (6 bases). V was pared by 5 bases and J by 4 bases, with 15 bases between. The CDR3 spans 15 residues. In germline, CDR1 is LNHDA, CDR2 SQIVND (reference sequence). The chain's CDR3 is CASSSQTGSGNTIYF. The CDR3 DNA follows: TGTGCCAGTAGTTCACAAACAGGGTCCGGAAACACCATATATTTT.

The V and J genes are TRBV6-6 and TRBJ1-1, with TRBD1 identical over 7 bases. The CDR3 runs 14 residues. The ends lost 6 bases at V and 0 bases at J; junction bases unmatched: 4. CDR1 and CDR2 (germline): MNHNY, SVGAGI (reference sequence). CDR3 protein: CASSTGQLNTEAFF. In DNA form, the CDR3 reads TGTGCCAGCAGCACGGGACAGCTGAACACTGAAGCTTTCTTT.

A few counts support this clone. V gene TRBV7-9 combines with J gene TRBJ1-4; possibly TRBD1 for D (5 bases). The length of the CDR3 is 15 residues. The germline V gene has CDR1 SEHNR and CDR2 FQNEAQ (reference sequence). Deletions cut 5 bases from V and 8 bases from J, with 18 bases between. This chain's CDR3 is CASSGTASRVEKLFF. The CDR3 DNA sequence: TGTGCCAGCAGCGGGACCGCATCTCGTGTGGAAAAACTGTTTTTT.

About this clone: One junction end disagrees with the germline gene, perhaps due to a read error. V and J are TRBV12-3 or TRBV12-4 and TRBJ1-1; no firm D call. The CDR3 extends over 12 amino acids. The CDR3: CASSLVPSGAFF. DNA of the CDR3: TGTGCCAGCAGCTTAGTCCCCTCTGGAGCTTTCTTT.

CDR3 DNA sequence: TGTGCCAGCAGCGTACAGGGGGCTTGGAATGAGCAGTTCTTC. Its translation: CASSVQGAWNEQFF. The genes are TRBV9 and TRBJ2-1; 8 bases align to TRBD1. Trimming removed 1 base from V and 7 bases from J; junction bases left unmatched: 4. Germline loops: CDR1 SGDLS, CDR2 YYNGEE. CDR3 length: 14 residues.

In regard to this clone: This same CDR3 is encoded by further DNA sequences in the sample. This chain uses TRBV9 with TRBJ1-2; D call uncertain. Trimming removed 3 bases at V and 4 bases at J, with 10 bases between. CDR3 length: 13 amino acids. Germline values: CDR1 SGDLS, CDR2 YYNGEE. The chain's CDR3 is CASSARTGYGYTF. In DNA, the CDR3 is TGTGCCAGCAGCGCCCGGACGGGCTATGGCTACACCTTC.

The J gene is TRBJ1-1, the V gene TRBV14; tentative D call: TRBD1 (5 bases). The germline V and J ends were trimmed by 4 bases and 4 bases, with 16 bases remaining between them. This CDR3 has 15 residues. CDR1 SGHDN and CDR2 FVKESK come from the germline V gene. CDR3 amino acids: CASSRRGAGGTEAFF. In nucleotides, the CDR3 is TGTGCCAGCAGCCGCCGAGGGGCCGGTGGCACTGAAGCTTTCTTT.

This clone turned up a few times. V and J are TRBV30 and TRBJ2-1; D might be TRBD2 (5 bases). The CDR3 totals 12 residues. V dropped 2 bases and J dropped 8 bases, with 10 bases sitting between them. Germline CDR1 is GTSNPN and CDR2 is SVGIG (reference sequence). The CDR3 sequence is CAWSTEVHEQFF. In DNA, the CDR3 is TGTGCCTGGAGTACGGAGGTCCATGAGCAGTTCTTC.